This T cell receptor beta chain was sequenced in a study of control samples from healthy donors and cancer patients. Profiling relied on immunoSEQ multiplex PCR, and the TCRdb table lists in-frame clones only, not all of them. The sample contains 150,000 or so clones, more than 85% of which appear only once. The TCR originated in a young man in good health. What was sequenced was blood.

The CDR3 loop reads CASSPSGAYNEQFF. CDR3 nucleotides: TGTGCCAGCAGCCCTAGCGGGGCCTACAATGAGCAGTTCTTC. V gene TRBV11-3 combines with J gene TRBJ2-1; 9 bases line up with TRBD2. This CDR3 comprises 14 residues. In germline, CDR1 is SGHNT, CDR2 YENEEA. The V gene end was trimmed by 5 bases and the J gene end by 2 bases; junction bases not matched to a gene: 1.